The 15 T cell receptor beta chains below all came from one sample that was sequenced in a study of human T cells and chemical hapten exposure (dated by TCRdb to 2020 to 2022). Read against the paper, the sample's time point label means: patch test 2, 6 weeks after DPC sensitization. The sample's treatment or condition, from its label and the paper: therapeutic diphenylcyclopropenone sensitization with weekly scalp DPC. Libraries were made using RACE. Reads for this sample came from a NextSeq 500. The public reads were reanalyzed by TCRdb: fastp trimming at Q25, MiXCR alignment, in-frame beta chains only. Each record represents a unique CDR3 protein, reported with the most common genes and DNA among its rows. Present in this sample are fewer than 100,000 distinct CDR3 sequences, about 9.3% of which were seen just once. The ten most abundant clones make up about 2% of the sample. The sample here was whole blood, taken in connection with sensitization to the hapten diphenylcyclopropenone (DPC). The receptors were sampled from a woman aged 35 to 49 with alopecia areata. Some clones in this sample may be carry-over from other donors' samples.

This clonotype came up many times. The J gene is TRBJ2-1, the V gene TRBV2; either TRBD1 or TRBD2 may supply D (5 bases each). The length of the CDR3 is 13 residues. The germline CDR1 and CDR2 sequences are SNHLY and FYNNEI. V shed 5 bases and J shed 6 bases, with 11 bases lying between them. CDR3 amino acids: CASSRQRGNEQFF. The CDR3 DNA reads as TGTGCCAGCAGTAGGCAGAGGGGCAATGAGCAGTTCTTC.

This clonotype has at least ten counts. The V call is TRBV28, the J call TRBJ1-6; maybe TRBD1 (6 bases). The CDR3 runs to 15 residues. The ends were cut back, 5 bases at V and 10 bases at J, with 18 bases in the middle. Per germline, CDR1 MDHEN and CDR2 SYDVKM. This chain's CDR3 is CASSPPAGVRSPLHF. CDR3 nucleotides: TGTGCCAGCAGTCCCCCAGCAGGGGTACGGTCACCCCTCCACTTT.

The chain links TRBV7-9 to TRBJ1-5; 7 nucleotides align to TRBD1. V trimming: 8 bases; J trimming: 0 bases; junction bases outside the gene matches: 13. The CDR3 runs to 17 residues. In germline, CDR1 is SEHNR, CDR2 FQNEAQ (reference sequence). CDR3 protein: CASGAWTGTDSNQPQHF. The CDR3 coding sequence is TGTGCCAGCGGAGCCTGGACCGGGACAGATAGCAATCAGCCCCAGCATTTT.

This sequence joins TRBV6-5 and TRBJ2-2; D is ambiguous. V gave up 7 bases and J gave up 0 bases, with 9 bases separating them. Germline loops: CDR1 MNHEY, CDR2 SVGAGI. The CDR3 has 14 residues. CDR3 bases: TGTGCCAGCATAGGTGAAGCGAACACCGGGGAGCTGTTTTTT. Translated, it gives CASIGEANTGELFF.

This clonotype was recorded a few times. This chain uses TRBV7-2 with TRBJ2-5; D is uncertain. This CDR3 contains 15 residues. Germline V CDR1 and CDR2: SGHTA, FQGNSA. Trimming removed 0 bases at V and 5 bases at J, with 13 bases between. The CDR3 region is CASSLAVFTPETQYF. The CDR3 DNA follows: TGTGCCAGCAGCTTAGCGGTTTTCACCCCGGAGACCCAGTACTTC.

In its sample, this clonotype was seen once. This may be a read error, as it is one base from a much larger clone. The rearrangement uses TRBV21-1 and TRBJ2-1. TRBV21-1 is annotated as a pseudogene. This CDR3 comprises 16 residues. CDR3 in amino acids: CASSNRHSSSYNEQFF. The CDR3 region has the DNA TGTGCCAGCAGCAACCGACACTCTAGCTCCTACAATGAGCAGTTCTTC.

This clonotype has just a few counts. V usage is TRBV7-2 and J usage is TRBJ2-7; weak D call: TRBD2 (5 bases). CDR1 and CDR2 from the germline V gene are SGHTA and FQGNSA. CDR3 length: 11 amino acids. V lost 1 base and J 9 bases, leaving 7 bases between the germline ends. As DNA, the CDR3 is TGTGCCAGCAGCTTAGTAGGGAGGCAGTACTTC. Its protein product is CASSLVGRQYF.

This clonotype showed up many times. This chain uses TRBV6-1 with TRBJ2-7; D is ambiguous. V was shortened by 3 bases and J by 3 bases, with 9 bases between the two germline ends. This CDR3 spans 13 amino acids. Germline CDR1 is MNHNS and CDR2 is SASEGT. This CDR3 reads CASSERFHYEQYF. The CDR3 DNA reads TGTGCCAGCAGTGAGCGGTTCCACTACGAGCAGTACTTC.

The chain is built from TRBV5-1 and TRBJ2-1, with 15 positions matching TRBD2. V lost 4 bases and J lost 9; bases outside the gene matches: 11. Germline V lookup: CDR1 SGHRS, CDR2 YFSETQ. This CDR3 comprises 17 residues. This CDR3 reads CASSHRGLAGGPGEQFF. The CDR3 region has the DNA TGCGCCAGCAGCCACCGGGGACTAGCGGGAGGCCCTGGTGAGCAGTTCTTC.

The gene calls are TRBV27 and TRBJ2-4, with TRBD1 as a possible D gene (6 bases). Per the germline V gene, CDR1 is MNHEY and CDR2 is SMNVEV (reference sequence). The germline V and J ends were trimmed by 6 bases and 0 bases, with 9 bases remaining between them. This CDR3 is 14 amino acids long. CDR3 sequence (DNA): TGTGCCAGCAGAGGGACACTAGCCAAAAACATTCAGTACTTC. It is translated as CASRGTLAKNIQYF.

This clonotype has ten or more counts. This chain joins TRBV3-1 and TRBJ2-3; D unclear. The CDR3 runs 12 residues. Germline V gene lookup returns CDR1 LGHDT and CDR2 YNNKEL (reference sequence). The V end lost 1 base, the J end lost 4 bases, and 3 bases lay between the germline ends. The CDR3 DNA reads as TGTGCCAGCAGCCAAGTCTCAGATACGCAGTATTTT. Amino acids: CASSQVSDTQYF.

This clonotype was counted ten times or more. The chain recombines TRBV9 with TRBJ1-1, with TRBD1 matching 10 bases. This CDR3 region has 16 residues. With 4 bases clipped from V and 1 base from J, the junction kept 7 bases outside the gene matches. Germline V gives CDR1 SGDLS, CDR2 YYNGEE. CDR3 bases: TGTGCCAGCAGCCCCCGACAGGGGGCTGGGAACACTGAAGCTTTCTTT. As protein: CASSPRQGAGNTEAFF.

This clonotype was counted ten times or more. The chain carries TRBV7-3 and TRBJ2-1; 9 bases agree with TRBD2. The J segment lost 2 bases and the V segment lost 1 base, leaving 6 bases of the junction unmatched. The CDR3 is 17 amino acids. CDR1 and CDR2 from the germline V gene are SGHTA and FQGTGA. As DNA, the CDR3 is TGTGCCAGCAGCTTAAATGCGGGAGGGCCCGCCTACAATGAGCAGTTCTTC. Amino acid sequence: CASSLNAGGPAYNEQFF. The full variable domain, in which reference TRBV7-3 and TRBJ2-1 provide the parts outside the CDR3, is GAGVSQTPSNKVTEKGKYVELRCDPISGHTALYWYRQSLGQGPEFLIYFQGTGAADDSGLPNDRFFAVRPEGSVSTLKIQRTERGDSAVYLCASSLNAGGPAYNEQFFGPGTRLTVL.

In its sample, this clonotype was seen many times. J is TRBJ1-1 and V is TRBV28; D not certain. The CDR3 covers 15 residues. Trimming took 4 bases from V and 0 from J, leaving 12 bases between them. From germline, CDR1 is MDHEN and CDR2 SYDVKM. CDR3 sequence: CASSSPLYMNTEAFF. The CDR3 DNA sequence: TGTGCCAGCAGTTCCCCCCTGTACATGAACACTGAAGCTTTCTTT.

The gene calls are TRBV6-6 and TRBJ2-7; D is possibly TRBD1 (6 bases). Trimming removed 7 bases at V and 4 bases at J, with 23 bases between. The CDR3 runs 16 residues. The germline gives CDR1 MNHNY, CDR2 SVGAGI (reference sequence). The CDR3 coding sequence is TGTGCCAGCAAGGTTTCCCGAACAGGGAGATTATACGAGCAGTACTTC. It codes for CASKVSRTGRLYEQYF.